This entry lists 24 T cell receptor beta chains sequenced from one sample in a study of identical twins. Each CDR3 protein is one row after TCRdb ran MiXCR on the 5' RACE reads. The sample carries 700,000 or so distinct CDR3 sequences, 8.5% to 9.5% recorded once. This sample was also put to use in a study of yellow fever vaccine responses in identical twins.

Sequencing was carried out using PBMCs. Every receptor here comes from a woman aged 18-29 years in good health.

The V and J genes are TRBV10-3 and TRBJ2-7; 7 bases agree with TRBD2. This CDR3 has 15 residues. After removal of 0 bases from V and 5 bases from J, the junction contained 7 bases not matched to a gene. CDR1 and CDR2 (germline): ENHRY, SYGVKD. The CDR3 reads CAISESGSGMHEQYF. The CDR3 nucleotides read TGTGCCATCAGTGAGTCGGGAAGCGGGATGCACGAGCAGTACTTC.

The chain employs TRBV28 and TRBJ1-5; the D is unclear. The germline V gene encodes CDR1 MDHEN and CDR2 SYDVKM. The V gene lost 9 bases and the J gene lost 6 bases, with 12 bases spanning the gap. The CDR3 covers 12 residues. CDR3 nucleotide sequence: TGTGCCAGTGATACAATGAGTCAGCCCCAGCATTTT. Its protein product is CASDTMSQPQHF. Drawing the rest from reference TRBV28 and TRBJ1-5, the complete variable domain is DVKVTQSSRYLVKRTGEKVFLECVQDMDHENMFWYRQDPGLGLRLIYFSYDVKMKEKGDIPEGYSVSREKKERFSLILESASTNQTSMYLCASDTMSQPQHFGDGTRLSIL.

The gene calls are TRBV28 and TRBJ2-1, with 7 positions matching TRBD1. The CDR3 consists of 14 residues. Per germline, CDR1 MDHEN and CDR2 SYDVKM. With V trimmed by 8 bases and J by 0 bases, 4 bases remained unmatched. CDR3 bases: TGTGCCAGCGGGACAGACCTCTCCTACAATGAGCAGTTCTTC. This translates into CASGTDLSYNEQFF. Combining the CDR3 with reference TRBV28 and TRBJ2-1 gives the whole variable domain DVKVTQSSRYLVKRTGEKVFLECVQDMDHENMFWYRQDPGLGLRLIYFSYDVKMKEKGDIPEGYSVSREKKERFSLILESASTNQTSMYLCASGTDLSYNEQFFGPGTRLTVL.

Only a few counts were recorded for this clonotype. The chain uses TRBV27 and TRBJ2-1, with D possibly being TRBD1 or TRBD2 (5 bases each). This CDR3 spans 17 amino acids. Trimming stripped 1 base from V and 0 bases from J, with 13 bases between. Germline V gene sequence: CDR1 MNHEY, CDR2 SMNVEV (reference sequence). CDR3 bases: TGTGCCAGCAGTTTATGGCCCGGGGCGACCTCCTACAATGAGCAGTTCTTC. It specifies CASSLWPGATSYNEQFF.

This clonotype occurred many times. The chain uses TRBV5-1 and TRBJ2-3, with TRBD2 as a possible D gene (6 bases). The CDR3 extends over 16 amino acids. Germline loops: CDR1 SGHRS, CDR2 YFSETQ. V dropped 1 base and J dropped 4 bases, with 16 bases sitting between them. The CDR3 DNA follows: TGCGCCAGCAGCTTGTATATAGCGGAGGGAGCAGATACGCAGTATTTT. Protein product: CASSLYIAEGADTQYF.

This clonotype appeared a few times. The DNA of the CDR3 is TGTGCCAGCAGCCTTCTGAACGGGCCTTCCTACACCTTC. Translated: CASSLLNGPSYTF. The chain combines TRBV3-1 with TRBJ1-2; the D is unclear. Germline lookup yields CDR1 LGHDT and CDR2 YNNKEL (reference sequence). The CDR3 sequence is 13 residues long. V was pared by 4 bases and J by 10 bases, with 16 bases between.

In this sample, this clonotype turned up a few times. The CDR3 DNA reads as TGTGCCAGCAGTTTTGTCCAGACAAGACGCTCCTACAATGAGCAGTTCTTC. The encoded protein is CASSFVQTRRSYNEQFF. The gene calls are TRBV27 and TRBJ2-1; unclear D gene. The CDR3 sequence is 17 residues long. The V gene's germline CDR1 is MNHEY and CDR2 SMNVEV (reference sequence). The V end was cut by 3 bases, the J end by 0 bases, with 15 bases between.

Note on this clonotype: At one of its ends the junction is not consistent with the germline gene, which may arise from a read error. V gene TRBV5-1 combines with J gene TRBJ2-1; 9 bases map to TRBD1. Germline-derived CDR1 and CDR2 are SGHRS and YFSETQ. The CDR3 extends over 16 amino acids. The CDR3 region has the DNA TGCGACAGCAGCACCCCCGGGGGGACAGGGCCCAATGAGCAGTTCTTC. It codes for CDSSTPGGTGPNEQFF.

This clonotype was found a few times. The chain couples TRBV3-1 to TRBJ1-2; TRBD1 aligns across 8 bases. Trimming at V came to 1 base and at J to 0 bases, leaving 4 bases not matched to a gene. The CDR3 covers 16 residues. Germline V gene sequence: CDR1 LGHDT, CDR2 YNNKEL (reference sequence). In DNA, the CDR3 is TGTGCCAGCAGCCAAGGACAGGGGCGAGCTAACTATGGCTACACCTTC. It codes for CASSQGQGRANYGYTF.

Ten or more counts support this clonotype. This sequence joins TRBV7-2 and TRBJ2-3, with 9 nucleotides matching TRBD2. The CDR3 length is 15 residues. V lost 2 bases, J lost 7 bases, and 7 bases stayed unmatched. CDR1 and CDR2 from the germline V gene are SGHTA and FQGNSA. The CDR3 protein is CASSLKASGVHTQYF. The CDR3 DNA reads TGTGCCAGCAGCTTAAAGGCTAGCGGGGTGCATACGCAGTATTTT.

The chain is built from TRBV2 and TRBJ2-3; no clear D. Germline CDR1 is SNHLY and CDR2 is FYNNEI. V gave up 0 bases and J gave up 4 bases, with 8 bases separating them. The CDR3 loop spans 14 amino acids. CDR3 nucleotides: TGTGCCAGCAGTGAAGCGCCTAGGGCAGATACGCAGTATTTT. Translation gives CASSEAPRADTQYF.

The J gene is TRBJ2-5, the V gene TRBV15, with TRBD2 as a possible D gene (6 bases). Germline V gene lookup returns CDR1 LNHNV and CDR2 YYDKDF (reference sequence). V was trimmed by 0 bases and J by 1 base, leaving 21 bases between them. The CDR3 consists of 19 residues. The CDR3 nucleotides are TGTGCCACCAGCAGAGATCCCCCGTTAGCGGAGACCGCCCAAGAGACCCAGTACTTC. Protein sequence: CATSRDPPLAETAQETQYF.

The genes are TRBV4-3 and TRBJ2-3, with 7 bases matching TRBD1. CDR1 is LGHNA and CDR2 is YSLEER in the germline V gene. Trimming took 0 bases from V and 5 from J; bases not matched to a gene: 14. This CDR3 spans 18 amino acids. CDR3: CASSQDTGDPLKGDTQYF. The CDR3 nucleotides read TGCGCCAGCAGCCAAGACACAGGGGACCCGTTGAAGGGAGATACGCAGTATTTT.

This clonotype was seen repeatedly, ten times or more. V is TRBV12-3 or TRBV12-4 and J is TRBJ2-7, with D perhaps TRBD1 (5 bases). The CDR3 totals 15 residues. Deletions cut 6 bases from V and 0 bases from J, with 15 bases between. In DNA form, the CDR3 reads TGTGCCAGCAGCTATGACAGTATGCGCTCCTACGAGCAGTACTTC. Its translation is CASSYDSMRSYEQYF.

This clonotype was picked up many times. The chain carries TRBV12-3 or TRBV12-4 and TRBJ1-1, with 8 bases fitting TRBD1. The junction had 7 bases not matched to a gene; V was cut back by 5 bases and J by 8 bases. The CDR3 has 13 amino acids. The DNA of the CDR3 is TGTGCCAGCAGTCTCCAGGACAGGGAAGAAGCTTTCTTT. Translating gives CASSLQDREEAFF.

This clonotype was found many times. The rearrangement joins TRBV28 to TRBJ2-5; 11 bases are shared with TRBD2. Germline values: CDR1 MDHEN, CDR2 SYDVKM. V shed 2 bases and J 5 bases; nucleotides not matched to a gene: 7. The CDR3 has 16 amino acids. CDR3 coding DNA: TGTGCCAGCAGTTTACGACTAGCGGGGACTTGGGAGACCCAGTACTTC. Its protein is CASSLRLAGTWETQYF.

The chain links TRBV3-1 to TRBJ2-2, with TRBD2 matching 7 bases. V was clipped by 1 base and J by 1 base; unmatched bases: 6. This CDR3 is 17 amino acids long. The germline V gene has CDR1 LGHDT and CDR2 YNNKEL (reference sequence). In DNA, the CDR3 is TGTGCCAGCAGCCAAGGATTGGGGACTAAGAACACCGGGGAGCTGTTTTTT. This codes for CASSQGLGTKNTGELFF.

The V call is TRBV7-2, the J call TRBJ2-3, with TRBD1 identical over 9 bases. This CDR3 has 16 residues. V trimming: 4 bases; J trimming: 7 bases; junction bases outside the gene matches: 12. In germline, CDR1 is SGHTA, CDR2 FQGNSA. The CDR3 bases are TGTGCCAGCAGCTCTGGAGGGACAGGGCCGACGAATACGCAGTATTTT. Its protein is CASSSGGTGPTNTQYF.

This clonotype was seen ten or more times. The J gene is TRBJ1-5, the V gene TRBV28, with 9 bases matching TRBD1. Germline V gene sequence: CDR1 MDHEN, CDR2 SYDVKM. This CDR3 spans 15 amino acids. J was trimmed by 3 bases and V by 6 bases; bases with no gene match: 6. The CDR3 is CASRPTGGNNQPQHF. In nucleotides, the CDR3 is TGTGCCAGCAGACCGACAGGGGGAAACAATCAGCCCCAGCATTTT.

There are a few counts of this clonotype. The chain joins TRBV20-1 to TRBJ1-6; a possible D gene is TRBD1 (6 bases). CDR3 length equals 14 residues. Trimming took 3 bases from V and 10 from J, leaving 16 bases between them. Germline-derived CDR1 and CDR2 are DFQATT and SNEGSKA (reference sequence). The CDR3 sequence is CSASGGAGESPLHF. The DNA for the CDR3 is TGCAGTGCTAGTGGGGGGGCAGGGGAATCACCCCTCCACTTT.

In this sample, this clonotype turned up many times. CDR3 in DNA: TGTGCCAGCCGGAGGGGTTCAAGCTCCTACGAGCAGTACTTC. Amino acids: CASRRGSSSYEQYF. The J gene is TRBJ2-7, the V gene TRBV7-8, with D maybe TRBD2 (6 bases). The CDR3 has 14 amino acids. CDR1 SGHVS and CDR2 FQNEAQ come from the germline V gene. V shed 8 bases and J shed 0 bases, with 14 bases lying between them.

There are a few counts of this clonotype. The rearrangement links TRBV20-1 to TRBJ2-7; D uncertain. This CDR3 comprises 13 residues. The V and J ends lost 0 bases and 3 bases respectively, with 9 bases between them. Germline V gene lookup returns CDR1 DFQATT and CDR2 SNEGSKA (reference sequence). The CDR3 loop reads CSARDWAIYEQYF. The CDR3 coding sequence is TGCAGTGCTAGAGATTGGGCCATCTACGAGCAGTACTTC.

The genes are TRBV24-1 and TRBJ2-3, with D possibly being TRBD2 (5 bases). Germline values: CDR1 KGHDR, CDR2 SFDVKD. V shed 4 bases and J shed 2 bases, with 12 bases lying between them. This CDR3 has 15 amino acids. The DNA of the CDR3 is TGTGCCACCAGTGAGGGGAGAGAGTTCACAGATACGCAGTATTTT. This translates into CATSEGREFTDTQYF.

In its sample, this clonotype was seen a few times. The chain has TRBV20-1 and TRBJ2-1, with 13 bases aligning to TRBD2. The CDR3 has 20 residues. CDR1 and CDR2 (germline): DFQATT, SNEGSKA (reference sequence). J was trimmed by 1 base and V by 3 bases; bases with no gene match: 15. CDR3 amino acids: CSARVTGTSGILGSYNEQFF. The CDR3 bases are TGCAGTGCTAGGGTCACCGGGACTAGCGGGATTTTGGGTTCCTACAATGAGCAGTTCTTC.